The entry below describes one T cell receptor beta chain. The antigen remains undetermined. CDR3 size: 15 residues. V shed 5 bases, J shed 7 bases, and the junction held 6 bases outside the gene matches. The germline V gene encodes CDR1 SGHVS and CDR2 FQNEAQ. The PCR contained 60 Vbeta and 13 Jbeta primers. The authors' processing: Among the unique TCR beta chains that a later analysis counted, 80 million to 100 million in all, roughly 10 million were shared. Here immunoSEQ multiplex PCR was the method, and the copy in TCRdb shows in-frame clones only, minus some. Clone size and V and J calls were adopted from that table, with D and trimming inferred from the DNA. The table records 98,000 or so clones, about 79% of them present only once. This sample is drawn from a study of cytomegalovirus exposure and HLA in healthy donors. Study results and limitations: Later on, analysis showed that most CMV-associated TCR beta chains appeared to be HLA-restricted.

This chain links TRBV7-8 with TRBJ1-4, with 11 bases identical to TRBD1. This sequence was found in a man in his sixties in good health and CMV-seropositive. Specimen: PBMCs. The CDR3 loop reads CASSHGQGAPEKLFF. As DNA, the CDR3 is TGTGCCAGCAGCCATGGACAGGGGGCTCCTGAAAAACTGTTTTTT.